The entry that follows covers one TCR beta chain sequence. Antigen specificity is unknown. These data belong to a study of beta chain features in type 1 diabetes. Germline CDR1 LNHDA, CDR2 SQIVND (reference sequence). Trimming took 8 bases from V and 0 from J, leaving 9 bases between them. The CDR3 loop spans 13 amino acids. Isolated RNA was reverse transcribed in full, so expressed TCRB transcripts were sequenced. TCRdb's table, derived via immunoSEQ multiplex PCR, lists solely in-frame clones and lacks some. This table holds about 900,000 clones, roughly a sixth found once. Study outcomes and limitations: High TCR expression in some cells could lead to their over-representation in cDNA sequencing. In comparison with healthy donors, patients had naive, central memory and Treg TCRB repertoires that appeared more similar.

The chain couples TRBV19 to TRBJ2-3, with D possibly matching TRBD1 (6 bases). This receptor was identified in a woman aged 18-29 years in good health. The sample was naive CD4+ T cells from blood. CDR3 residues: CASCRGSTDTQYF. CDR3 DNA: TGTGCCAGTTGTAGGGGGAGCACAGATACGCAGTATTTT.